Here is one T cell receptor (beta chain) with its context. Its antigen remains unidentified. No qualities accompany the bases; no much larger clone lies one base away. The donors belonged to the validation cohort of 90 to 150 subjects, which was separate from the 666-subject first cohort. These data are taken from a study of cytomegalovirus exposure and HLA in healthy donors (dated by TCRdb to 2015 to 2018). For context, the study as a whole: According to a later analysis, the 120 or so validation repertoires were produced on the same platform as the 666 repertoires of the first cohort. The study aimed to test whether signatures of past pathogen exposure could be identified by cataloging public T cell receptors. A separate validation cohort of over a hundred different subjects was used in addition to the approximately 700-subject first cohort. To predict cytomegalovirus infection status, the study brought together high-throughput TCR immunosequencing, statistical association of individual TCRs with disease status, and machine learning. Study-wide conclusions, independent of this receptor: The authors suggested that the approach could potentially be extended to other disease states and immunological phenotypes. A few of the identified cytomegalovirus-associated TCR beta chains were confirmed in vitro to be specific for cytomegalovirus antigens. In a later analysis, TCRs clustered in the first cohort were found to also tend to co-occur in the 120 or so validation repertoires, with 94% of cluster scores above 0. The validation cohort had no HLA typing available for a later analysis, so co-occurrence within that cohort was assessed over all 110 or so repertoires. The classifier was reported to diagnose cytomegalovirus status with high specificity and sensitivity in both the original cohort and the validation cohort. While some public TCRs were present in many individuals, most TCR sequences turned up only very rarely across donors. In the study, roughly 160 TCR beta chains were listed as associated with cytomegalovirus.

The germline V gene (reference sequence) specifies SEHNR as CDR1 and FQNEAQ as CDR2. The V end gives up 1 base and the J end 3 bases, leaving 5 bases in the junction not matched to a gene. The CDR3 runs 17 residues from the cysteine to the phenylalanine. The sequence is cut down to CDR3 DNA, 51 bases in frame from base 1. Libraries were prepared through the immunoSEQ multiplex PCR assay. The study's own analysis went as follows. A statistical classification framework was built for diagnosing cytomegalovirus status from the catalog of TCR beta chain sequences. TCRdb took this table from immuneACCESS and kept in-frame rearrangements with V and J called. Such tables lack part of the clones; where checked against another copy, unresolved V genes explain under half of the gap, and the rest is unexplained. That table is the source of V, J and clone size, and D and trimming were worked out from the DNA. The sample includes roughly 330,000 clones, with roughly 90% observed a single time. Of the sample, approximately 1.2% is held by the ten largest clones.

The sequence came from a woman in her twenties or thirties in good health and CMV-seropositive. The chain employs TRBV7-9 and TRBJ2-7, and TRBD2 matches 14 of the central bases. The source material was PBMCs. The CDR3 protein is CASSLGGTSGRNYEQYF. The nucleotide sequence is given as TGTGCCAGCAGCTTAGGGGGGACTAGCGGGAGAAACTACGAGCAGTACTTC.